The T cell receptor (beta chain) under discussion was sequenced for a study of PD-1 blockade in classical Hodgkin lymphoma. The time point: cycle 4 day 1 (C4D1), after 6 weeks of nivolumab. Patients all relapsed after autologous stem cell transplantation, and there was variation in brentuximab vedotin exposure. Clones were sequenced by immunoSEQ multiplex PCR, and TCRdb holds only the in-frame ones, with some missing. The sample lists 90,000 to 140,000 clones; around nine tenths were seen once. The sequenced sample was peripheral blood mononuclear cells (PBMCs), obtained before the fourth cycle of nivolumab. The sequence came from a human donor with classical Hodgkin lymphoma.

DNA of the CDR3: TGTGCCAGCAGTTTGAGCAGGGGTGTGGGAAAACTGTTTTTT. This gives the protein CASSLSRGVGKLFF. The V call is TRBV27, the J call TRBJ1-4; D perhaps matches TRBD1 (6 bases). Germline V gives CDR1 MNHEY, CDR2 SMNVEV (reference sequence). The V and J ends lost 3 bases and 10 bases respectively, with 15 bases between them. The CDR3 runs 14 residues.